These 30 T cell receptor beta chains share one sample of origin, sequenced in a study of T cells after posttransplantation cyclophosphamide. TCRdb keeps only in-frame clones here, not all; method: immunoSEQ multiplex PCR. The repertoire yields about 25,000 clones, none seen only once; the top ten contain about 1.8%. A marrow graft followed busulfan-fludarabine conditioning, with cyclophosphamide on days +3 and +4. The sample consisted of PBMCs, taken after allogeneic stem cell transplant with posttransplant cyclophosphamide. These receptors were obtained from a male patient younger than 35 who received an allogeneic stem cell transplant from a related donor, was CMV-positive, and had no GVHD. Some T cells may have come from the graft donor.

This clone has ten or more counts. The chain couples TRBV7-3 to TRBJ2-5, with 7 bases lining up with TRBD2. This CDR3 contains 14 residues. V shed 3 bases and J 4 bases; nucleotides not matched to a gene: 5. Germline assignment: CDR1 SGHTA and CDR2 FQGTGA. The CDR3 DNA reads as TGTGCCAGCAGCTTGCTTGCGGGGGTAGAGACCCAGTACTTC. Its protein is CASSLLAGVETQYF.

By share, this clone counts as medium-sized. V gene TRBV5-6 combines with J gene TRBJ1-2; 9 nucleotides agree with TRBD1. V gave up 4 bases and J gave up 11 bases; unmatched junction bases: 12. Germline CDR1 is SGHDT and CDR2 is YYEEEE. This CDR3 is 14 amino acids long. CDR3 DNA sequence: TGTGCCAGCAGCGCGGGGACAGGGTTGGTTGGGTACACCTTC. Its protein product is CASSAGTGLVGYTF.

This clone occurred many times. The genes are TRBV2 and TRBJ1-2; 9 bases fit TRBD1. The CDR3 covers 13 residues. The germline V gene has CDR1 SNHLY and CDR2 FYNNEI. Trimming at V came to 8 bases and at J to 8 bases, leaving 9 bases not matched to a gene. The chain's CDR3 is CASSGQGVGGYTF. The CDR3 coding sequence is TGTGCCAGCTCGGGACAGGGAGTTGGGGGCTACACCTTC.

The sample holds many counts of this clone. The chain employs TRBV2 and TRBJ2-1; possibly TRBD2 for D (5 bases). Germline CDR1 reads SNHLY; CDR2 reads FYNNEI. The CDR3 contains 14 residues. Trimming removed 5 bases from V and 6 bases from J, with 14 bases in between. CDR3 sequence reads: CASSPGRWGNEQFF. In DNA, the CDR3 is TGTGCCAGCAGTCCGGGAAGGTGGGGCAATGAGCAGTTCTTC.

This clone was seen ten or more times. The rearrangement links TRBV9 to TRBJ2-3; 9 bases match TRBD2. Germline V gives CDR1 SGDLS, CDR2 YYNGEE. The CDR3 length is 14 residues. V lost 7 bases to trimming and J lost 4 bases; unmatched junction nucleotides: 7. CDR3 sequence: CASGAGGPADTQYF. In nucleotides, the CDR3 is TGTGCCAGCGGGGCGGGAGGGCCCGCAGATACGCAGTATTTT.

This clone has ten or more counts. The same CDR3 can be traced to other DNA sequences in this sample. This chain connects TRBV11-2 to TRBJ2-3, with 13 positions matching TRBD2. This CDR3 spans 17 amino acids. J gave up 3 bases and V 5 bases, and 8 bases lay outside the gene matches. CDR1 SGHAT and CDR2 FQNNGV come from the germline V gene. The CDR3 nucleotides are TGTGCCAGCAGCGTAGGGACTAGCGGGGCCAGGACAGATACGCAGTATTTT. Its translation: CASSVGTSGARTDTQYF.

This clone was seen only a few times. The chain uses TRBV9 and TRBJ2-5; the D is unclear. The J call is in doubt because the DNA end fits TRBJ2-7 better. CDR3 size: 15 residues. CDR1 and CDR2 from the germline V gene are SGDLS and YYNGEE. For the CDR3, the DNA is TGTGCCAGCAGCGTAGAGGGTAGTGGGGCCTACGAGCAGTACTTC. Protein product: CASSVEGSGAYEQYF.

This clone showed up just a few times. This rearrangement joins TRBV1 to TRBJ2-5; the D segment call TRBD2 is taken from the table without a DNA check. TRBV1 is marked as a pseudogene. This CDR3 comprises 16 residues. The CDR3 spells CTSSPASSLGGETQYF. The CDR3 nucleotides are TGCACCAGCAGCCCCGCGAGCTCACTCGGCGGGGAGACCCAGTACTTC.

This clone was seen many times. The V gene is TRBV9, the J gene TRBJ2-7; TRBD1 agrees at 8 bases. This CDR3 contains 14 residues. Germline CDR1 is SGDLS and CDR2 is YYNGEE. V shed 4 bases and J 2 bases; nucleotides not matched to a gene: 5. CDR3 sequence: CASSLQGVPYEQYF. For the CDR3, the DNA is TGTGCCAGCAGCTTACAGGGGGTTCCCTACGAGCAGTACTTC.

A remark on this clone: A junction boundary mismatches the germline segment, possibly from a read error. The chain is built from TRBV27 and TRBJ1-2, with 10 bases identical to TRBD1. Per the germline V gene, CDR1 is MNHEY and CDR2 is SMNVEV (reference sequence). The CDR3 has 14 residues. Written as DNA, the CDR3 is TGTGTCAGCAGTTTTTCCGACAGGGGGCCTGGCTACACCTTC. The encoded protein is CVSSFSDRGPGYTF.

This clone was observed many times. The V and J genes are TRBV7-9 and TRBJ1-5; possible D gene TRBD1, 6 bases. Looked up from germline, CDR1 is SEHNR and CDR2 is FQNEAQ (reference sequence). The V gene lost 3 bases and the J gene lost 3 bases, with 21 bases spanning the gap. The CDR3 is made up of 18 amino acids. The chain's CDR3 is CASSFIPTGHISNQPQHF. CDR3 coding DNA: TGTGCCAGCAGCTTTATTCCGACGGGACACATATCCAATCAGCCCCAGCATTTT.

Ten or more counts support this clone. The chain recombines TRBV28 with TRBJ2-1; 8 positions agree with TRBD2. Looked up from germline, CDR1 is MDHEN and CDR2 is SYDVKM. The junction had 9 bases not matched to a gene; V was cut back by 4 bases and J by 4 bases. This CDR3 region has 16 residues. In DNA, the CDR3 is TGTGCCAGCAGTTCCCTAGCGGGCCCCTTTTACAATGAGCAGTTCTTC. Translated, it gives CASSSLAGPFYNEQFF.

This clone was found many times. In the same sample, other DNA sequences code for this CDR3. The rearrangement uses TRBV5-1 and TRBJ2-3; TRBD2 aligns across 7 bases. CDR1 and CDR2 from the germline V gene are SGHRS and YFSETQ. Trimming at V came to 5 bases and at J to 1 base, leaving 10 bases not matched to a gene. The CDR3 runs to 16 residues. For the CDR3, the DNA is TGCGCCAGCAGACGTTCCGGCGGGGGAGGCACAGATACGCAGTATTTT. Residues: CASRRSGGGGTDTQYF.

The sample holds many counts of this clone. Here the CDR3 reads CASSAGLVYNEQFF. The CDR3 coding sequence is TGTGCCAGCAGTGCGGGACTAGTCTACAATGAGCAGTTCTTC. V usage is TRBV27 and J usage is TRBJ2-1; 8 bases line up with TRBD2. V lost 5 bases to trimming and J lost 3 bases; unmatched junction nucleotides: 3. Germline V gene sequence: CDR1 MNHEY, CDR2 SMNVEV (reference sequence). CDR3 size: 14 residues.

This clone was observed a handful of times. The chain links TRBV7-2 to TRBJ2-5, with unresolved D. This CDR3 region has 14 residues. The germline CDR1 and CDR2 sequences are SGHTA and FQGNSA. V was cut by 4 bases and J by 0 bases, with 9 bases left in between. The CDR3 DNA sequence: TGTGCCAGCAGCTCGGCCGGGTACCAAGAGACCCAGTACTTC. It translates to CASSSAGYQETQYF.

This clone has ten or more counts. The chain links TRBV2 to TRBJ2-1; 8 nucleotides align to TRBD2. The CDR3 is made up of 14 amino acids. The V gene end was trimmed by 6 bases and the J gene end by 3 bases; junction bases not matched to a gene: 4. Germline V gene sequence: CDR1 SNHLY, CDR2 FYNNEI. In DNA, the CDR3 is TGTGCCAGCAGGCGGGGGGAAAGCTACAATGAGCAGTTCTTC. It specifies CASRRGESYNEQFF.

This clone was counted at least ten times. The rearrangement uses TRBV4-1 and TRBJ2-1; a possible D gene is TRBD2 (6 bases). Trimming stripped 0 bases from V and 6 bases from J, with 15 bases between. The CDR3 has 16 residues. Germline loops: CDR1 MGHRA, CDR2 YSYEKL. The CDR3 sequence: CASSQEERVAANEQFF. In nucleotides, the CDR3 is TGCGCCAGCAGCCAAGAGGAGCGGGTAGCCGCCAATGAGCAGTTCTTC.

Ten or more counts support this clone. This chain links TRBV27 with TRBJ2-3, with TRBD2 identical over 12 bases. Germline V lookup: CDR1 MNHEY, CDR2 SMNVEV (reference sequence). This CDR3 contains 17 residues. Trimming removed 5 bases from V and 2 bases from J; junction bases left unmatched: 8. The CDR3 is CASSPLTSGSPTDTQYF. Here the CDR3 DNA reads TGTGCCAGCAGTCCCCTGACTAGCGGGAGCCCCACAGATACGCAGTATTTT.

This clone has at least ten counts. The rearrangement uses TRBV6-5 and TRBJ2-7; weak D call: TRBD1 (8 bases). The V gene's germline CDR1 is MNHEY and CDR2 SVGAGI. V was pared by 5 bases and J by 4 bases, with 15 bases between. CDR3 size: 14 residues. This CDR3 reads CASSRDRGGYEQYF. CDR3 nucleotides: TGTGCCAGCAGTCGCGACAGGGGAGGGTACGAGCAGTACTTC.

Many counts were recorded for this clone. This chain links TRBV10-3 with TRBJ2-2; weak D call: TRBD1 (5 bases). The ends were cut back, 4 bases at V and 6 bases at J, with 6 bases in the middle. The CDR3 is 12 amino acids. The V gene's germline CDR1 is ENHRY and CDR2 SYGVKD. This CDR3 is CAISAGSGELFF. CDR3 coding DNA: TGTGCCATCAGTGCAGGGTCCGGGGAGCTGTTTTTT.

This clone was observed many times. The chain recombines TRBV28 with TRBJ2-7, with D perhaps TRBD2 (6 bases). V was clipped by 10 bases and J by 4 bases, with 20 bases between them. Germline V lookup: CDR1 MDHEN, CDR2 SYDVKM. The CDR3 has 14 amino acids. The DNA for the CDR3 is TGTGCCACCATGGGGGGTCCGACTTCGTACGAGCAGTACTTC. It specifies CATMGGPTSYEQYF. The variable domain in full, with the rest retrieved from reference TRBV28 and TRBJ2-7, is DVKVTQSSRYLVKRTGEKVFLECVQDMDHENMFWYRQDPGLGLRLIYFSYDVKMKEKGDIPEGYSVSREKKERFSLILESASTNQTSMYLCATMGGPTSYEQYFGPGTRLTVT.

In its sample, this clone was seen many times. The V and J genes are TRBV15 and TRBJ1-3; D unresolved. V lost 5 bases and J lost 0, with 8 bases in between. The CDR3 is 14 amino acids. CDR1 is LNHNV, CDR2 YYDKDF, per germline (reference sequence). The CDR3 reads CATSPQSSGNTIYF. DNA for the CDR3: TGTGCCACCAGCCCGCAGTCCTCTGGAAACACCATATATTTT.

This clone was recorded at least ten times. The DNA of the CDR3 is TGCGCCAGCAGCTCGGCCGGGACTAGCGCTAAGACGTACTACGAGCAGTACTTC. Translation: CASSSAGTSAKTYYEQYF. This sequence joins TRBV5-1 and TRBJ2-7, with 10 bases that match TRBD2. Per the germline V gene, CDR1 is SGHRS and CDR2 is YFSETQ. This CDR3 region has 18 residues. The junction had 15 bases not matched to a gene; V was cut back by 3 bases and J by 3 bases.

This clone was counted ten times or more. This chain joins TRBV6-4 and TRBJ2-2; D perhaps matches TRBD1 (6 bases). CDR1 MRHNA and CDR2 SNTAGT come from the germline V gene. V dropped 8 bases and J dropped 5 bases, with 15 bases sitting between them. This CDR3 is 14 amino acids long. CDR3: CASAIKTGTGELFF. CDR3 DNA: TGTGCCAGCGCAATCAAAACAGGGACCGGGGAGCTGTTTTTT.

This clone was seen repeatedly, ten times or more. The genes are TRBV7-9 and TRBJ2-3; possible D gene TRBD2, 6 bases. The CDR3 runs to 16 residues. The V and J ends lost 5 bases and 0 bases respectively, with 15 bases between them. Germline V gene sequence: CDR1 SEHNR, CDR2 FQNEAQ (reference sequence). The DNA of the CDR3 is TGTGCCAGCAGCCGCCGGGACTCCACTAGCACAGATACGCAGTATTTT. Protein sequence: CASSRRDSTSTDTQYF.

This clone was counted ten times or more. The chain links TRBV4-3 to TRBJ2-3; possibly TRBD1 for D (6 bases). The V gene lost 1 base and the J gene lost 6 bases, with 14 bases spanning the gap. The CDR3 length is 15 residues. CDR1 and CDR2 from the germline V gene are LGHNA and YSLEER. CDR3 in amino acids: CASSQGLATGDTQYF. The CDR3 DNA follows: TGCGCCAGCAGCCAAGGGTTGGCAACAGGGGATACGCAGTATTTT.

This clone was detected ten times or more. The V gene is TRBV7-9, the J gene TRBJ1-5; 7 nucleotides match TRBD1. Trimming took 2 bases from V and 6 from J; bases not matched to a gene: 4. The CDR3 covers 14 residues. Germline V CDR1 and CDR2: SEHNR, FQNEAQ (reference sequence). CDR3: CASSLRGHGQPQHF. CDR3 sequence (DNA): TGTGCCAGCAGCTTAAGGGGGCATGGTCAGCCCCAGCATTTT.

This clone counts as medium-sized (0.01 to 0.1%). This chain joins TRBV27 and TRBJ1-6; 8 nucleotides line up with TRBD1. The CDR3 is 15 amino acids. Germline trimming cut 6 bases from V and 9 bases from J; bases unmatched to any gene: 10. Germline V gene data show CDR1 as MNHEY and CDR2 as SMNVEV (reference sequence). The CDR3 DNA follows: TGTGCCAGCAGACTCGGACAGGGTGGTAGTTCACCCCTCCACTTT. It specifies CASRLGQGGSSPLHF.

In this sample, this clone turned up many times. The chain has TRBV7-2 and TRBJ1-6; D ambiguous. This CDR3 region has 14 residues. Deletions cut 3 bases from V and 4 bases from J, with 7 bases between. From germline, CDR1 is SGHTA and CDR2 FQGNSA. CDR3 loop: CASSFDGYNSPLHF. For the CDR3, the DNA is TGTGCCAGCAGCTTTGACGGGTATAATTCACCCCTCCACTTT.

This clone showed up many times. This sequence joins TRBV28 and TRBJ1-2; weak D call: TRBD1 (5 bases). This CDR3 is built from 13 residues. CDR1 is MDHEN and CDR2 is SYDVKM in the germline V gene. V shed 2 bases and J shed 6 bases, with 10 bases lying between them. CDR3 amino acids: CASSLGGLHGYTF. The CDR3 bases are TGTGCCAGCAGTTTAGGGGGACTGCATGGCTACACCTTC.